The clone carrying this TCR beta chain was seen repeatedly, ten times or more. Its target is unknown. Amplified regions were TCR beta CDR3 sequences from RNA transcripts. Initially, a first-round RT-PCR of the TCR CDR3 employed the HTBI primer set. TCRdb re-analysed the multiplex PCR reads in MiXCR, keeping a single row per CDR3 protein. The sample contains some 360,000 distinct CDR3 sequences, over 11% of which appear only once. This specimen comes from a study of T cells in Graves' hyperthyroidism and ophthalmopathy. The wider study: Peripheral blood collection took place at initial diagnosis, before any treatment.

The V gene's germline CDR1 is DFQATT and CDR2 SNEGSKA (reference sequence). CDR3 size: 15 residues. Trimming removed 1 base from V and 5 bases from J; junction bases left unmatched: 8. Study-level points and caveats: Within blood appeared most thyroid clonotypes that had expanded above 0.001.

Fresh 10 ml peripheral blood yielded PBMCs. This TCR derives from a woman aged 55-69 years with Graves' hyperthyroidism. The chain joins TRBV20-1 to TRBJ2-3; 8 nucleotides line up with TRBD2. Input material: blood. Here the CDR3 reads CSARVTGGRGDTQYF. The CDR3 bases are TGCAGTGCTAGAGTAACGGGAGGGCGGGGAGATACGCAGTATTTT.